Listed here are 10 T cell receptor beta chains from one sample, sequenced in a study of blood T cells in healthy people across ages. The second PCR ran about 6 to 12 cycles with a sample-barcoded 5' primer and J-beta primers. TCRdb reprocessed the 5' RACE reads with MiXCR, giving one entry per CDR3 protein. The sample lists fewer than 900,000 distinct CDR3 sequences, 40% to 45% occurring once. Material: blood. The origin of the receptors is a woman aged 55-70 years in good health.

The genes are TRBV4-1 and TRBJ2-1; 8 bases map to TRBD1. V shed 0 bases and J 4 bases; nucleotides not matched to a gene: 5. The CDR3 consists of 16 residues. CDR1 MGHRA and CDR2 YSYEKL come from the germline V gene. CDR3 in amino acids: CASSQDPRGQYNEQFF. The CDR3 coding sequence is TGCGCCAGCAGCCAAGATCCCAGGGGGCAATACAATGAGCAGTTCTTC.

This clonotype showed up just a few times. This chain connects TRBV7-2 to TRBJ2-3; 12 bases align to TRBD1. J was trimmed by 7 bases and V by 3 bases; bases with no gene match: 8. Germline loops: CDR1 SGHTA, CDR2 FQGNSA. The CDR3 sequence is 16 residues long. DNA for the CDR3: TGTGCCAGCAGCTTGGGGGGGACAGGGGGCGCCAATACGCAGTATTTT. This encodes CASSLGGTGGANTQYF.

Ten or more counts support this clonotype. This chain joins TRBV7-2 and TRBJ1-5; TRBD1 agrees at 10 bases. This CDR3 region has 15 residues. The ends lost 5 bases at V and 2 bases at J; junction bases unmatched: 3. Germline V CDR1 and CDR2: SGHTA, FQGNSA. Here the CDR3 DNA reads TGTGCCAGCAGCCGGGACAGGGGCGGCAATCAGCCCCAGCATTTT. This sequence encodes CASSRDRGGNQPQHF.

This clonotype was seen more than once but under ten times. The chain employs TRBV18 and TRBJ2-5; D unresolved. The CDR3 sequence is 15 residues long. V shed 4 bases and J shed 1 base, with 13 bases lying between them. The germline gives CDR1 KGHSH, CDR2 LQKENI. The CDR3 DNA is TGTGCCAGCTCACTCTTTCAGGAGTTCCAAGAGACCCAGTACTTC. Amino acids: CASSLFQEFQETQYF.

This rearrangement joins TRBV7-9 to TRBJ2-7; D is unresolved. Germline assignment: CDR1 SEHNR and CDR2 FQNEAQ (reference sequence). The CDR3 covers 15 residues. V was pared by 2 bases and J by 2 bases, with 13 bases between. The CDR3 loop is CASSLPTSRTYEQYF. The CDR3 DNA is TGTGCCAGCAGCTTACCCACCTCACGGACCTACGAGCAGTACTTC.

This clonotype was seen a single time. The chain couples TRBV20-1 to TRBJ2-5; D remains ambiguous. Trimming took 3 bases from V and 1 from J, leaving 9 bases between them. Germline-derived CDR1 and CDR2 are DFQATT and SNEGSKA (reference sequence). CDR3 length: 13 residues. The CDR3 DNA sequence: TGCAGTGCTAGTGGGCTGGGCCAAGAGACCCAGTACTTC. Amino acids: CSASGLGQETQYF.

The CDR3 coding sequence is TGTGCCAGCAGTTACCAAGGGGTCAGGGATACGCAGTATTTT. This translates into CASSYQGVRDTQYF. The chain has TRBV6-2 or TRBV6-3 and TRBJ2-3; D perhaps matches TRBD1 (5 bases). The V end was cut by 2 bases, the J end by 6 bases, with 12 bases between. The CDR3 extends over 14 amino acids. Germline values: CDR1 MNHEY, CDR2 SVGEGT.

In nucleotides, the CDR3 is TGCAGTGCTGGGGACAGCTACAATGAGCAGTTCTTC. It is translated as CSAGDSYNEQFF. This rearrangement joins TRBV20-1 to TRBJ2-1; 7 bases fit TRBD1. This CDR3 is 12 amino acids long. Germline-derived CDR1 and CDR2 are DFQATT and SNEGSKA (reference sequence). V trimming: 5 bases; J trimming: 3 bases; junction bases outside the gene matches: 1.

This clonotype has only a few counts. V is TRBV7-2 and J is TRBJ2-5; D unclear. This CDR3 is 11 amino acids long. In germline, CDR1 is SGHTA, CDR2 FQGNSA. Trimming took 8 bases from V and 5 from J, leaving 9 bases between them. The CDR3: CASAGSETQYF. CDR3 nucleotides: TGTGCCAGCGCCGGAAGTGAGACCCAGTACTTC.

The table lists this clonotype with a few counts. This sequence joins TRBV7-9 and TRBJ2-2, with TRBD2 as a possible D gene (6 bases). The germline V and J ends were trimmed by 0 bases and 4 bases, with 6 bases remaining between them. The CDR3 is 14 amino acids. In germline, CDR1 is SEHNR, CDR2 FQNEAQ (reference sequence). The CDR3: CASSLAGGTGELFF. Written as DNA, the CDR3 is TGTGCCAGCAGCTTAGCGGGGGGCACCGGGGAGCTGTTTTTT.